Presented here are 8 T cell receptor beta chains from one specimen sequenced in a study of T cells in Graves' hyperthyroidism and ophthalmopathy (dated by TCRdb to the late 2010s). Libraries came from multiplex PCR. Sequencing took place on an Illumina HiSeq 2000. Amplification of TCR beta CDR3 regions was carried out from RNA transcripts. The TCR CDR3 was subjected to a first round of RT-PCR using the HTBI primer set and the Qiagen OneStep RT-PCR kit. TCRdb ran its own pipeline on the public reads, namely fastp trimming at Q25 and MiXCR clone calling, and kept in-frame beta chains. Identical CDR3 protein sequences are pooled into one entry, listed with their most common genes and DNA. The sample profile shows over 250,000 distinct CDR3 sequences; 15% to 20% of them were found once. Of the sample, 55% to 60% falls within the top ten clones. The sequenced material came from blood. The receptors derive from a woman aged 55-70 years with Graves' ophthalmopathy.

This clonotype was counted between two and nine times. This chain joins TRBV3-1 and TRBJ2-1; 9 bases are a match to TRBD2. CDR3 length: 15 residues. Germline trimming cut 4 bases from V and 6 bases from J; bases unmatched to any gene: 7. From germline, CDR1 is LGHDT and CDR2 YNNKEL (reference sequence). The CDR3 DNA follows: TGTGCCAGCAGCCCCAGGACTAGCGCCGGCAATGAGCAGTTCTTC. Amino acid sequence: CASSPRTSAGNEQFF.

A note on this clonotype: Just one base apart from a much larger clone, this may be a read error. This chain joins TRBV9 and TRBJ1-1, with 8 positions matching TRBD1. This CDR3 comprises 15 residues. Germline trimming cut 4 bases from V and 4 bases from J; bases unmatched to any gene: 9. Germline V CDR1 and CDR2: SGDLS, YYNGEE. The CDR3 here is CASSKHTGGSTEAFF. CDR3 coding DNA: TGTGCCAGCAGCAAACACACAGGGGGGAGCACTGAAGCTTTCTTT.

The chain carries TRBV6-1 and TRBJ2-2; the D gene is possibly TRBD2 (5 bases). V shed 5 bases and J shed 6 bases, with 19 bases lying between them. The CDR3 extends over 16 amino acids. Germline V gives CDR1 MNHNS, CDR2 SASEGT. CDR3 region: CASSYRVGVSPGELFF. In DNA, the CDR3 is TGTGCCAGCAGTTATAGGGTCGGGGTTAGTCCCGGGGAGCTGTTTTTT.

The rearrangement joins TRBV6-1 to TRBJ2-5; weak D call: TRBD2 (5 bases). Germline V gene lookup returns CDR1 MNHNS and CDR2 SASEGT. V lost 6 bases to trimming and J lost 10 bases, with 24 bases between them. The CDR3 is 15 amino acids. The DNA of the CDR3 is TGTGCCAGCAGCCCTAGTACTCACGAGGGATCGGTCCAGTACTTC. Its translation is CASSPSTHEGSVQYF.

Many counts were recorded for this clonotype. V usage is TRBV28 and J usage is TRBJ2-1, with 10 bases identical to TRBD2. V shed 6 bases, J shed 7 bases, and the junction held 12 bases outside the gene matches. The germline CDR1 and CDR2 sequences are MDHEN and SYDVKM. The length of the CDR3 is 16 residues. The CDR3 is CASRAGGPRSANEQFF. CDR3 DNA: TGTGCCAGCAGAGCGGGAGGGCCAAGGTCGGCGAATGAGCAGTTCTTC. Complete variable domain (other parts from reference TRBV28 and TRBJ2-1): DVKVTQSSRYLVKRTGEKVFLECVQDMDHENMFWYRQDPGLGLRLIYFSYDVKMKEKGDIPEGYSVSREKKERFSLILESASTNQTSMYLCASRAGGPRSANEQFFGPGTRLTVL.

Turning to this clonotype: A junction boundary mismatches the germline segment, possibly from a read error. This chain links TRBV5-1 with TRBJ2-1; tentatively, D is TRBD2 (5 bases). Germline loops: CDR1 SGHRS, CDR2 YFSETQ. There are 15 residues in the CDR3. For the CDR3, the DNA is TGCGCCAGCAGCCCAGCAGGAGGATATTACAATGAGCAGCTCTTC. Translated: CASSPAGGYYNEQLF.

This clonotype was found many times. The rearrangement joins TRBV2 to TRBJ2-2; no clear D. Trimming cost V 1 base and J 5 bases, with 8 bases left between them. The CDR3 has 14 amino acids. Germline lookup yields CDR1 SNHLY and CDR2 FYNNEI. CDR3 in amino acids: CASSEVSVTGELFF. The CDR3 nucleotides read TGTGCCAGCAGTGAAGTTTCCGTTACCGGGGAGCTGTTTTTT.

The sample holds many counts of this clonotype. The chain combines TRBV20-1 with TRBJ1-1; D gene uncertain. Germline lookup yields CDR1 DFQATT and CDR2 SNEGSKA (reference sequence). The CDR3 is 14 amino acids. V was cut by 2 bases and J by 1 base, with 11 bases left in between. This chain's CDR3 is CSARRTMGNTEAFF. The DNA for the CDR3 is TGCAGTGCTAGAAGAACGATGGGGAACACTGAAGCTTTCTTT.